One and the same sample provided the 10 T cell receptor beta chains below, sequenced in a study of blood T cell repertoires in COVID-19. The repertoire was sequenced with immunoSEQ multiplex PCR; TCRdb's copy has only in-frame clones and lacks some. Of around 300,000 clones in the sample, approximately 90% were seen once. Sequenced sample: peripheral blood. The receptors were sampled from a woman in her 30s with COVID-19, enrolled during active disease.

The rearrangement links TRBV2 to TRBJ2-5; no clear D. The V end was cut by 2 bases, the J end by 1 base, with 8 bases between. The CDR3 sequence is 14 residues long. The germline CDR1 and CDR2 sequences are SNHLY and FYNNEI. This chain's CDR3 is CASSEKLFQETQYF. The CDR3 DNA is TGTGCCAGCAGTGAAAAGCTTTTCCAAGAGACCCAGTACTTC.

The CDR3 loop reads CATSRDHGSYQPQHF. As DNA, the CDR3 is TGTGCCACCAGCAGAGATCATGGGAGTTATCAGCCCCAGCATTTT. The chain is built from TRBV15 and TRBJ1-5; the D is unclear. V was trimmed by 0 bases and J by 5 bases, leaving 11 bases between them. The length of the CDR3 is 15 residues. CDR1 LNHNV and CDR2 YYDKDF come from the germline V gene (reference sequence).

The chain is built from TRBV24-1 and TRBJ2-3; 8 bases agree with TRBD2. CDR3 size: 17 residues. The V gene end was trimmed by 4 bases and the J gene end by 1 base; junction bases not matched to a gene: 9. Germline-derived CDR1 and CDR2 are KGHDR and SFDVKD. CDR3 coding DNA: TGTGCCACCAGTGACCCCCAGGGAGCGGGGGGCACAGATACGCAGTATTTT. Translated: CATSDPQGAGGTDTQYF.

The V gene is TRBV7-9, the J gene TRBJ2-7, with a weak D call TRBD2 (6 bases). Trimming cost V 5 bases and J 2 bases, with 10 bases left between them. Germline V gives CDR1 SEHNR, CDR2 FQNEAQ (reference sequence). This CDR3 comprises 13 residues. CDR3 bases: TGTGCCAGCAGCCCTAGCGTCGCCTACGAGCAGTACTTC. It specifies CASSPSVAYEQYF.

The chain carries TRBV7-3 and TRBJ2-1, with D unresolved. Germline CDR1 is SGHTA and CDR2 is FQGTGA. There are 12 residues in the CDR3. V was pared by 8 bases and J by 9 bases, with 14 bases between. Here the CDR3 DNA reads TGTGCCAGCTCCCTACTCGAAAGTGAGCAGTTCTTC. Protein sequence: CASSLLESEQFF. Complete variable domain (other parts from reference TRBV7-3 and TRBJ2-1): GAGVSQTPSNKVTEKGKYVELRCDPISGHTALYWYRQSLGQGPEFLIYFQGTGAADDSGLPNDRFFAVRPEGSVSTLKIQRTERGDSAVYLCASSLLESEQFFGPGTRLTVL.

Concerning this clone itself: In the same sample, other DNA sequences code for this CDR3. The chain joins TRBV27 to TRBJ2-3; no firm D call. From germline, CDR1 is MNHEY and CDR2 SMNVEV (reference sequence). V was shortened by 3 bases and J by 0 bases, with 10 bases between the two germline ends. The CDR3 sequence is 15 residues long. As DNA, the CDR3 is TGTGCCAGCAGTTTGTTCGGCGGTAGCACAGATACGCAGTATTTT. Amino acids: CASSLFGGSTDTQYF.

V gene TRBV2 combines with J gene TRBJ1-3; no clear D. CDR1 is SNHLY, CDR2 FYNNEI, per germline. This CDR3 comprises 13 residues. V lost 11 bases to trimming and J lost 0 bases, with 11 bases between them. The CDR3 loop is CAHLTNSGNTIYF. The CDR3 bases are TGTGCCCATCTAACCAACTCTGGAAACACCATATATTTT. Supplemented by reference TRBV2 and TRBJ1-3, the full variable domain reads EPEVTQTPSHQVTQMGQEVILRCVPISNHLYFYWYRQILGQKVEFLVSFYNNEISEKSEIFDDQFSVERPDGSNFTLKIRSTKLEDSAMYFCAHLTNSGNTIYFGEGSWLTVV.

About this clone itself: Other DNA sequences in the sample encode the same CDR3. The rearrangement links TRBV5-1 to TRBJ2-7, with TRBD1 matching 9 bases. This CDR3 spans 13 amino acids. J gave up 4 bases and V 4 bases, and 3 bases lay outside the gene matches. CDR1 is SGHRS and CDR2 is YFSETQ in the germline V gene. Written as DNA, the CDR3 is TGCGCCAGCAGCACAGGGGGCGGGTACGAGCAGTACTTC. Its protein product is CASSTGGGYEQYF.

V and J are TRBV30 and TRBJ2-3, with D possibly being TRBD2 (6 bases). The CDR3 has 13 residues. Germline V lookup: CDR1 GTSNPN, CDR2 SVGIG (reference sequence). Trimming removed 1 base from V and 2 bases from J, with 7 bases in between. The chain's CDR3 is CAWSERVTDTQYF. DNA of the CDR3: TGTGCCTGGAGTGAGCGGGTCACAGATACGCAGTATTTT.

The chain joins TRBV11-2 to TRBJ1-2; D possibly corresponds to TRBD1 (6 bases). V was shortened by 5 bases and J by 1 base, with 14 bases between the two germline ends. CDR3 length equals 15 residues. Per germline, CDR1 SGHAT and CDR2 FQNNGV. CDR3: CASSERQESNYGYTF. The CDR3 DNA follows: TGTGCCAGCAGCGAACGACAGGAAAGTAACTATGGCTACACCTTC.